This T cell receptor (beta chain) stems from a study of blood T cell repertoires in COVID-19. Study-wide background: Acute and convalescent COVID-19 samples came from the United States, Italy and Spain. Sample material is recorded as cDNA or gDNA derived from T cells, B-cell-depleted T cells, or PBMCs.

Seattle-derived patients entered the study during active infection and were followed longitudinally. Per germline, CDR1 LGHDT and CDR2 YNNKEL (reference sequence). CDR3 length: 13 amino acids. Trimming took 6 bases from V and 3 from J, leaving 12 bases between them. In the authors' workflow: Amplifying reference gene primers gave estimates of nucleated cell counts. Some clones are missing from TCRdb's copy, which holds only in-frame ones; the method was immunoSEQ multiplex PCR. D and trimming were read from the DNA, whereas the V and J calls and clone size are those reported in that table. The sample holds about 500,000 clones, 89% seen once.

The origin of this receptor is a man younger than 35 with COVID-19, enrolled during active disease. This rearrangement joins TRBV3-1 (or the pseudogene TRBV3-2) to TRBJ2-7; D unclear. The specimen was peripheral blood. The CDR3 is CASSPGRLYEQYF. CDR3 sequence (DNA): TGTGCCAGCAGTCCGGGTCGACTCTACGAGCAGTACTTC.